This is a list of T cell receptor beta chains from one sample in a study of shared clonotypes between healthy human individuals. Assay: immunoSEQ multiplex PCR; the TCRdb copy retains only in-frame clones and omits some. The repertoire includes about 2.3 million clones, more than 85% of them detected once, and around 0.4% sits in the top ten. Material for sequencing was naive CD4+ T cells from PBMCs. The receptors were gathered from a man younger than 30 in good health. Some clones in this sample may be carry-over from other donors' samples. The CDR3 runs from the conserved cysteine through the conserved F or W. A D gene is named only where the DNA matches it firmly. Size is stated for part of the rows, as once, few or many counts, or as a class when the clone is expanded.

J | size | V | D | CDR3 | DNA
TRBJ2-5 | - | TRBV2 | TRBD1 | CASSRGTGEETQYF | TGTGCCAGCAGTCGGGGGACAGGGGAAGAGACCCAGTACTTC
TRBJ1-3 | - | TRBV20-1 | - | CSARGENTIYF | TGCAGTGCTAGAGGGGAGAACACCATATATTTT
TRBJ1-3 | - | TRBV10-1 | - | CASSESSRLDTIYF | TGCGCCAGCAGTGAGTCGTCGCGTCTGGACACCATATATTTT
TRBJ2-3 | - | TRBV4-2 | - | CASSQEGLTQYF | TGTGCCAGCAGCCAAGAAGGTCTTACGCAGTATTTT
TRBJ1-2 | - | TRBV5-1 | - | CASGPGENYGYTF | TGCGCCAGCGGGCCAGGGGAAAACTATGGCTACACCTTC
TRBJ2-7 | - | TRBV6-1 | - | CASSGPGPPYEQYF | TGTGCCAGCAGTGGACCGGGGCCTCCCTACGAGCAGTACTTC
TRBJ2-1 | - | TRBV6-6 | TRBD2 | CASSRTSGSYNEQFF | TGTGCCAGCAGTCGTACTAGCGGCTCCTACAATGAGCAGTTCTTC
TRBJ2-2 | - | TRBV7-8 | - | CASSRMTGGFTGELFF | TGTGCCAGCAGCCGAATGACGGGGGGCTTCACCGGGGAGCTGTTTTTT
TRBJ1-4 | few | TRBV5-4 | TRBD1 | CASSLGGTGNEKLFF | TGTGCCAGCAGCTTGGGTGGGACAGGGAATGAAAAACTGTTTTTT
TRBJ2-7 | - | TRBV7-2 | TRBD2 | CASSYRTSGAYEQYF | TGTGCCAGCAGCTACAGGACTAGCGGGGCCTACGAGCAGTACTTC
TRBJ2-6 | - | TRBV25-1 | TRBD1 | CASSRGQGANVLTF | TGTGCCAGCAGCAGGGGGCAAGGGGCCAACGTCCTGACTTTC
TRBJ1-3 | - | TRBV6-1 | - | CASSEVASGNTIYF | TGTGCCAGCAGTGAAGTTGCTTCCGGAAACACCATATATTTT
TRBJ2-7 | - | TRBV28 | - | CASSLSTGFYSYEQYF | TGTGCCAGCAGTTTATCCACAGGCTTCTACTCCTACGAGCAGTACTTC
TRBJ1-2 | - | TRBV28 | TRBD1 | CASRPRQGVVYGYTF | TGTGCCAGCAGACCGAGACAGGGGGTGGTCTATGGCTACACCTTC
TRBJ2-5 | - | TRBV5-1 | - | CASSEADETQYF | TGCGCCAGCAGCGAGGCTGATGAGACCCAGTACTTC
TRBJ2-3 | - | TRBV2 | TRBD2 | CASRTGTSGRAAPDTQYF | TGTGCCAGCAGGACCGGGACTAGCGGGAGGGCAGCTCCCGATACGCAGTATTTT
TRBJ2-1 | - | TRBV5-4 | TRBD2 | CASSRGYTGTSGREEQFF | TGTGCCAGCAGCAGGGGGTATACCGGGACTAGCGGGAGGGAGGAGCAGTTCTTC
TRBJ2-5 | - | TRBV6-6 | TRBD1 | CASSYWGTGGQETQYF | TGTGCCAGCAGTTACTGGGGGACAGGGGGCCAAGAGACCCAGTACTTC
TRBJ2-2 | - | TRBV7-8 | - | CASSLLAVANTGELFF | TGTGCCAGCAGCTTACTAGCTGTCGCGAACACCGGGGAGCTGTTTTTT
TRBJ2-5 | - | TRBV7-6 | - | CASTGVGQETQYF | TGTGCCAGCACCGGAGTGGGGCAAGAGACCCAGTACTTC
TRBJ1-2 | - | TRBV11-2 | - | CASSPLGGPSLYGYTF | TGTGCCAGCAGCCCGCTTGGAGGCCCGAGCCTCTATGGCTACACCTTC
TRBJ1-4 | - | TRBV11-3 | - | CASSTWGRGSNEKLFF | TGTGCCAGCAGCACCTGGGGGAGGGGATCTAATGAAAAACTGTTTTTT
TRBJ2-2 | - | TRBV2 | - | CASCRDGITGELFF | TGTGCCAGCTGCCGCGACGGGATAACCGGGGAGCTGTTTTTT
TRBJ1-2 | - | TRBV7-2 | - | CASSFTGARGDYGYTF | TGTGCCAGCAGCTTCACGGGGGCGCGGGGAGACTATGGCTACACCTTC
TRBJ1-5 | - | TRBV9 | - | CASSRNRDDQPQHF | TGTGCCAGCAGCCGGAACAGGGACGATCAGCCCCAGCATTTT
TRBJ1-1 | - | TRBV10-3 | - | CAVRGGAGTEAFF | TGTGCCGTTCGGGGTGGCGCCGGCACTGAAGCTTTCTTT
TRBJ2-1 | - | TRBV7-6 | TRBD2 | CASSLGLASYNEQFF | TGTGCCAGCAGCCTGGGACTAGCGAGCTACAATGAGCAGTTCTTC
TRBJ2-7 | - | TRBV30 | - | CAWSVAVHSYEQYF | TGTGCCTGGAGTGTGGCAGTCCATTCCTACGAGCAGTACTTC
TRBJ1-5 | - | TRBV28 | TRBD1 | CASRGQHNQPQHF | TGTGCCAGCAGGGGACAGCACAATCAGCCCCAGCATTTT
TRBJ2-7 | - | TRBV4-1 | TRBD2 | CASSPRLAASYEQYF | TGCGCCAGCAGCCCCCGACTAGCGGCCTCCTACGAGCAGTACTTC
TRBJ2-2 | - | TRBV27 | TRBD1 | CASSPTDRDTGELFF | TGTGCCAGCAGTCCGACTGACAGGGACACCGGGGAGCTGTTTTTT
TRBJ1-1 | - | TRBV6-5 | TRBD1 | CASSGRDRNTEAFF | TGTGCCAGCAGTGGCCGGGACAGGAATACTGAAGCTTTCTTT
TRBJ2-7 | - | TRBV29-1 | - | CSVAGASYEQYF | TGCAGCGTTGCGGGCGCCTCCTACGAGCAGTACTTC
TRBJ1-4 | once | TRBV4-1 | - | CASSQGLGNEKLFF | TGCGCCAGCAGCCAAGGTCTGGGAAACGAAAAACTGTTTTTT
TRBJ2-5 | - | TRBV18 | - | CASSPRGQETQYF | TGTGCCAGCTCACCACGGGGGCAAGAGACCCAGTACTTC
TRBJ2-7 | - | TRBV5-1 | - | CASSLEVLALGWQYF | TGCGCCAGCAGCTTGGAAGTCTTGGCCCTAGGATGGCAGTACTTC
TRBJ1-5 | - | TRBV1 | - | CTSSQPDVKQGTRNQPQHF | TGCACCAGCAGCCAACCTGACGTAAAACAGGGAACTCGCAATCAGCCCCAGCATTTT
TRBJ2-1 | - | TRBV6-4 | TRBD2 | CASSAGTSGRGEQFF | TGTGCCAGCAGTGCCGGGACTAGCGGGAGGGGTGAGCAGTTCTTC
TRBJ1-2 | - | TRBV5-1 | - | CASGHNYGYTF | TGCGCCAGCGGGCATAACTATGGCTACACCTTC
TRBJ2-7 | - | TRBV28 | TRBD1 | CASIDALGQRSYEQYF | TGTGCCAGCATTGACGCCCTGGGACAGCGATCCTACGAGCAGTACTTC
TRBJ2-6 | - | TRBV11-2 | - | CASKRNSGANVLTF | TGTGCCAGCAAAAGAAACTCTGGGGCCAACGTCCTGACTTTC
TRBJ2-5 | - | TRBV30 | - | CAWAAGKQETQYF | TGTGCCTGGGCCGCAGGGAAACAAGAGACCCAGTACTTC
TRBJ1-2 | - | TRBV28 | - | CASSLTGTSYGYTF | TGTGCCAGCAGTTTAACGGGGACCTCCTATGGCTACACCTTC
TRBJ2-3 | - | TRBV7-2 | TRBD2 | CASMKGLAMDTQYF | TGTGCCAGTATGAAGGGACTAGCGATGGATACGCAGTATTTT
TRBJ1-2 | - | TRBV7-9 | - | CASSLEWGRTVNSNYGYTF | TGTGCCAGCAGCTTAGAGTGGGGCCGGACAGTAAATTCTAACTATGGCTACACCTTC
TRBJ2-1 | - | TRBV5-1 | TRBD2 | CASSEGTSGMEQFF | TGCGCCAGCAGCGAGGGGACTAGCGGGATGGAGCAGTTCTTC
TRBJ2-7 | - | TRBV28 | TRBD1 | CASSSPGTGSYEQYF | TGTGCCAGCAGTTCTCCCGGGACAGGGTCCTACGAGCAGTACTTC
TRBJ2-1 | - | TRBV7-8 | TRBD2 | CASSFGTTNEQFF | TGTGCCAGCAGCTTTGGGACTACCAATGAGCAGTTCTTC
TRBJ2-7 | - | TRBV18 | - | CASSPPSRSTYEQYF | TGTGCCAGCTCACCACCATCCAGGTCCACCTACGAGCAGTACTTC
TRBJ2-2 | - | TRBV5-1 | - | CASSRFSGTLTGELFF | TGCGCCAGCAGCCGCTTTTCCGGGACTCTCACCGGGGAGCTGTTTTTT
TRBJ1-5 | - | TRBV6-5 | - | CASSGGDNRPQHF | TGTGCCAGCTCCGGGGGGGATAATCGGCCCCAGCATTTT
TRBJ2-3 | - | TRBV6-5 | - | CASSLPGTDTQYF | TGTGCCAGCAGTCTCCCCGGCACAGATACGCAGTATTTT